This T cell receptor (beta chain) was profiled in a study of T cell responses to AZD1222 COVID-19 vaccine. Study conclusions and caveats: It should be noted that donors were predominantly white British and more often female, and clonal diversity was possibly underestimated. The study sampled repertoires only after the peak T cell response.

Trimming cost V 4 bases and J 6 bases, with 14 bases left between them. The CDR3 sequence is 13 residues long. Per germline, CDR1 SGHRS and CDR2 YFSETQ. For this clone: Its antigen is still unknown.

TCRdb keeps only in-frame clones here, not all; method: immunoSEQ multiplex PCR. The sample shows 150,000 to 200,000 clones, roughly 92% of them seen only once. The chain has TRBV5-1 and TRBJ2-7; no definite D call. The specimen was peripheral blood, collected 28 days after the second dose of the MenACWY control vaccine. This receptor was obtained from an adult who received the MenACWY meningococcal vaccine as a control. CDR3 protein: CASSLAARAEQYF. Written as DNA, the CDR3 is TGCGCCAGCAGCCTGGCTGCCAGAGCCGAGCAGTACTTC.